Each of the 15 T cell receptor beta chains below was sequenced from the same sample in a study of CD8+CD57+ T cells in acquired aplastic anemia. Sequenced patients had shown CD8+CD57+ cell expansion by flow cytometry. Profiling of TCR beta VDJ combinations and CDR3 sequences used genomic DNA as template. TCRdb reprocessed the reads with MiXCR, giving one entry per CDR3 protein. The sample has some 140,000 distinct CDR3 sequences, about 48% seen once. The sample taken for sequencing was sorted CD4+, CD8+, or CD8+CD57+ T cells (not recorded which) from PBMCs. Receptor source: a human donor with aplastic anemia.

In this sample, this clonotype turned up once. Germline and junction disagree at one end, which may indicate a read error. V is TRBV5-6 and J is TRBJ2-1; a weak D match, TRBD2 (5 bases). The germline CDR1 and CDR2 sequences are SGHDT and YYEEEE. CDR3 length: 13 residues. CDR3 in amino acids: CACSLASGNEQFF. CDR3 in DNA: TGTGCCTGCAGCTTGGCCTCGGGGAATGAGCAGTTCTTC.

This clonotype was seen at least ten times. The chain links TRBV9 to TRBJ1-3; D is undetermined. Trimming removed 3 bases from V and 0 bases from J, with 10 bases in between. From germline, CDR1 is SGDLS and CDR2 YYNGEE. The CDR3 length is 15 residues. As DNA, the CDR3 is TGTGCCAGCAGCGAGGGCCACCTCTCTGGAAACACCATATATTTT. Translating it yields CASSEGHLSGNTIYF.

This clonotype occurred many times. The rearrangement links TRBV10-1 to TRBJ2-2, with 7 bases fitting TRBD1. The CDR3 sequence is 12 residues long. V dropped 6 bases and J dropped 7; count of bases not matched to a gene: 2. CDR1 is WNHNN, CDR2 SYGVQD, per germline (reference sequence). The CDR3 loop is CASRQGNGELFF. As DNA, the CDR3 is TGCGCCAGCAGACAGGGGAACGGGGAGCTGTTTTTT.

In this sample, this clonotype turned up a few times. The chain recombines TRBV7-2 with TRBJ2-5; weak D call: TRBD2 (6 bases). Per the germline V gene, CDR1 is SGHTA and CDR2 is FQGNSA. Between the trimmed V and J ends, which lost 4 bases and 3 bases, there was a span of 9 bases. The CDR3 has 13 amino acids. CDR3 sequence: CASSSWREETQYF. DNA of the CDR3: TGTGCCAGCAGCTCCTGGAGGGAAGAGACCCAGTACTTC.

The chain has TRBV10-3 and TRBJ1-4; D perhaps matches TRBD1 (6 bases). V lost 3 bases and J 4 bases, leaving 12 bases between the germline ends. CDR1 and CDR2 from the germline V gene are ENHRY and SYGVKD. CDR3 size: 15 residues. In DNA form, the CDR3 reads TGTGCCATCAGTGACCCGGGACAAGTTAATGAAAAACTGTTTTTT. Protein product: CAISDPGQVNEKLFF.

The chain combines TRBV18 with TRBJ1-6; perhaps TRBD1 as D (5 bases). CDR1 KGHSH and CDR2 LQKENI come from the germline V gene. Trimming took 1 base from V and 6 from J, leaving 10 bases between them. This CDR3 is built from 15 residues. The CDR3 region is CASSPRGTANSPLHF. The CDR3 DNA is TGTGCCAGCTCACCACGTGGGACCGCTAATTCACCCCTCCACTTT.

V is TRBV11-1 and J is TRBJ2-1; 9 positions match TRBD2. V was pared by 4 bases and J by 4 bases, with 14 bases of the junction left unmatched. Germline V gene lookup returns CDR1 SGHAT and CDR2 FQDESV (reference sequence). The CDR3 has 18 amino acids. The CDR3 loop reads CASSSFSKRSGGYNEQFF. CDR3 nucleotide sequence: TGTGCCAGCAGCTCTTTTTCGAAGAGGAGCGGGGGGTACAATGAGCAGTTCTTC.

This clonotype was detected ten times or more. Mismatch with germline at one junction end may stem from a read error. V gene TRBV7-6 combines with J gene TRBJ2-1; D gene uncertain. CDR3 length equals 13 residues. From germline, CDR1 is SGHVS and CDR2 FNYEAQ. The CDR3 DNA reads as TGTGCCAGCAGCTTGGGAAAGTACAGTGAGCAGTTCTTC. It yields the protein CASSLGKYSEQFF.

The J gene is TRBJ2-7, the V gene TRBV29-1, with D possibly being TRBD2 (7 bases). The V end lost 6 bases, the J end lost 6 bases, and 21 bases lay between the germline ends. The germline gives CDR1 SQVTM, CDR2 ANQGSEA. The CDR3 runs to 14 residues. The CDR3 nucleotides read TGCAGCGTGGTTTGGGGGGGCGCCCCGGTCGAGCAGTACTTC. Residues: CSVVWGGAPVEQYF.

This clonotype was counted at least ten times. J is TRBJ2-5 and V is TRBV6-1, with D possibly TRBD1 on 5 matching bases. The ends were cut back, 9 bases at V and 5 bases at J, with 19 bases in the middle. CDR1 and CDR2 from the germline V gene are MNHNS and SASEGT. The CDR3 is made up of 14 amino acids. The CDR3 here is CASGARGSMETQYF. CDR3 DNA: TGTGCCAGTGGCGCTAGGGGATCTATGGAGACCCAGTACTTC.

The V call is TRBV20-1, the J call TRBJ1-5, with TRBD1 identical over 9 bases. Germline V gives CDR1 DFQATT, CDR2 SNEGSKA (reference sequence). The junction had 6 bases not matched to a gene; V was cut back by 6 bases and J by 0 bases. The CDR3 is 15 amino acids. CDR3 residues: CSARDRVNSNQPQHF. DNA of the CDR3: TGCAGTGCCAGGGACAGGGTTAATAGCAATCAGCCCCAGCATTTT.

V and J are TRBV2 and TRBJ1-6; no clear D gene. V gave up 8 bases and J gave up 9 bases, with 20 bases separating them. Germline V gives CDR1 SNHLY, CDR2 FYNNEI. The CDR3 spans 15 residues. The CDR3 nucleotides read TGTGCCAGCTCACCGGCCAGTGGGGATGCTTCACCCCTCCACTTT. Its translation: CASSPASGDASPLHF. Looking up the rest from reference TRBV2 and TRBJ1-6 gives the full variable domain: EPEVTQTPSHQVTQMGQEVILRCVPISNHLYFYWYRQILGQKVEFLVSFYNNEISEKSEIFDDQFSVERPDGSNFTLKIRSTKLEDSAMYFCASSPASGDASPLHFGNGTRLTVT.

The DNA of the CDR3 is TGTGCCAGCAGCTACGTCGTGGGAGGGAACACTGAAGCTTTCTTT. It translates to CASSYVVGGNTEAFF. The chain combines TRBV7-9 with TRBJ1-1; D is unresolved. This CDR3 is built from 15 residues. V lost 4 bases to trimming and J lost 1 base, with 13 bases between them. The germline V gene encodes CDR1 SEHNR and CDR2 FQNEAQ (reference sequence).

A few counts support this clonotype. The chain recombines TRBV3-1 with TRBJ1-4; a possible D gene is TRBD1 (6 bases). The CDR3 runs 15 residues. Germline V gives CDR1 LGHDT, CDR2 YNNKEL (reference sequence). Trimming shortened V by 5 bases and J by 6 bases, and 16 bases separated the two germline ends. For the CDR3, the DNA is TGTGCCAGCAGCAAACGGAGGGGGGTCGATGAAAAACTGTTTTTT. The encoded protein is CASSKRRGVDEKLFF.

In its sample, this clonotype was seen many times. The chain links TRBV4-2 to TRBJ1-6; no clear D. The germline V gene encodes CDR1 LGHNA and CDR2 YNFKEQ. Between the trimmed V and J ends, which lost 0 bases and 11 bases, there was a span of 14 bases. The CDR3 spans 15 residues. CDR3 amino acids: CASSQDEGTYTPLHF. The CDR3 coding sequence is TGTGCCAGCAGCCAAGATGAGGGAACGTATACACCCCTCCACTTT.